This paragraph reports one T cell receptor (beta chain). Its cognate antigen is unknown. The data derive from a study of T cells after yellow fever vaccination. Study findings and constraints: Repertoires obtained by FACS sorting could include abundant clonotypes that entered as contaminants from the bulk population.

TCRdb reprocessed the 5' RACE reads via MiXCR and lists one record per CDR3 protein. The sample contains around 610,000 distinct CDR3 sequences, approximately 13% of which appear only once. The junction had 4 bases not matched to a gene; V was cut back by 1 base and J by 4 bases. The CDR3 runs 14 residues. The germline gives CDR1 MNHEY, CDR2 SVGAGI. The gene calls are TRBV6-5 and TRBJ2-7; 7 positions agree with TRBD2. Sample: PBMCs, taken on the day of the yellow fever booster vaccination. This receptor was obtained from a man under 40 who received the YFV17D yellow fever vaccine. CDR3 sequence reads: CASSYWGGSYEQYF. CDR3 DNA: TGTGCCAGCAGTTACTGGGGGGGATCATACGAGCAGTACTTC.